These 28 T cell receptor beta chains were sequenced from one sample in a study of Ad26.COV2.S vaccination and SARS-CoV-2 variants. Treatment denoted: over 15 received Ad26.COV2.S at low or high dose, single or two shots; roughly five received placebo; per-sample allocation not given. Sampling occurred on day 63 after the first vaccine or placebo injection. TCRdb's table, derived via immunoSEQ multiplex PCR, lists solely in-frame clones and lacks some. The table includes approximately 410,000 clones, 88% detected once. Sequences were derived from peripheral blood, sampled in a trial of Ad26.COV2.S vaccine versus placebo. Receptors originate from a person between 18 and 59 years old who received the Ad26.COV2.S COVID-19 vaccine or a placebo.

The chain uses TRBV5-4 and TRBJ1-1; D is undetermined. The V end lost 0 bases, the J end lost 6 bases, and 12 bases lay between the germline ends. The CDR3 consists of 14 residues. The germline CDR1 and CDR2 sequences are SGHNT and YYREEE (reference sequence). CDR3 residues: CASSLGHGKSEAFF. The CDR3, as DNA: TGTGCCAGCAGCTTGGGTCACGGTAAATCTGAAGCTTTCTTT.

J is TRBJ2-5 and V is TRBV5-1; tentatively, D is TRBD1 (5 bases). Germline-derived CDR1 and CDR2 are SGHRS and YFSETQ. This CDR3 region has 11 residues. V lost 8 bases and J lost 2, with 7 bases in between. CDR3 sequence (DNA): TGCGCCAGTCAGGGACAAGAGACCCAGTACTTC. Protein: CASQGQETQYF.

This chain connects TRBV28 to TRBJ2-7, with no clear D. This CDR3 is 14 amino acids long. CDR1 MDHEN and CDR2 SYDVKM come from the germline V gene. Deletions cut 7 bases from V and 0 bases from J, with 13 bases between. The CDR3 reads CASKEWTSSYEQYF. The CDR3 bases are TGTGCCAGCAAAGAATGGACCAGCTCCTACGAGCAGTACTTC.

V is TRBV7-2 and J is TRBJ2-7; 13 bases align to TRBD2. The CDR3 spans 18 residues. In germline, CDR1 is SGHTA, CDR2 FQGNSA. V trimming: 0 bases; J trimming: 2 bases; junction bases outside the gene matches: 7. The CDR3 nucleotides are TGTGCCAGCAGCTTAGCCGGGACTAGCGGGACAACAACCTACGAGCAGTACTTC. Protein: CASSLAGTSGTTTYEQYF.

The chain is built from TRBV28 and TRBJ2-4; TRBD2 matches 10 bases. The germline V gene has CDR1 MDHEN and CDR2 SYDVKM. CDR3 length: 15 residues. Trimming took 1 base from V and 9 from J; bases not matched to a gene: 6. The CDR3 region is CASSLSGTSAGIQYF. CDR3 sequence (DNA): TGTGCCAGCAGTTTATCCGGGACTAGCGCGGGCATTCAGTACTTC.

The chain employs TRBV11-2 and TRBJ2-5, with D hard to call. The CDR3 is 13 amino acids. The ends were cut back, 4 bases at V and 4 bases at J, with 10 bases in the middle. The V gene's germline CDR1 is SGHAT and CDR2 FQNNGV. CDR3 loop: CASSSTWPETQYF. In DNA form, the CDR3 reads TGTGCCAGCAGCTCTACGTGGCCAGAGACCCAGTACTTC.

This chain joins TRBV28 and TRBJ1-1; tentatively, D is TRBD1 (5 bases). The CDR3 loop spans 11 amino acids. The germline V gene has CDR1 MDHEN and CDR2 SYDVKM. Trimming removed 9 bases from V and 6 bases from J, with 11 bases in between. CDR3 sequence (DNA): TGTGCCAGTGACAGTTTCGCTGAAGCTTTCTTT. Protein: CASDSFAEAFF.

The chain joins TRBV12-5 to TRBJ2-1, with TRBD2 identical over 7 bases. Losses at the gene ends were 6 bases for V and 7 bases for J; bases not matched to a gene: 3. CDR3 length: 12 residues. The V gene's germline CDR1 is LGHNT and CDR2 FRNRAP. CDR3: CASGPRGNEQFF. In DNA form, the CDR3 reads TGTGCTAGTGGCCCGCGGGGGAATGAGCAGTTCTTC.

The rearrangement uses TRBV19 and TRBJ1-1, with 8 nucleotides matching TRBD1. The CDR3 length is 17 residues. Losses at the gene ends were 2 bases for V and 4 bases for J; bases not matched to a gene: 12. CDR1 LNHDA and CDR2 SQIVND come from the germline V gene (reference sequence). CDR3 region: CASSISWRQGLATEAFF. The CDR3 region has the DNA TGTGCCAGTAGTATATCCTGGCGACAGGGGTTGGCCACTGAAGCTTTCTTT.

The chain uses TRBV9 and TRBJ2-4; D possibly uses TRBD1 or TRBD2 (6 bases each). Germline V lookup: CDR1 SGDLS, CDR2 YYNGEE. CDR3 size: 13 residues. V was trimmed by 4 bases and J by 14 bases, leaving 19 bases between them. CDR3 protein: CASSPRGSDRKYF. CDR3 coding DNA: TGTGCCAGCAGCCCCCGGGGGTCAGACAGGAAGTACTTC.

The chain joins TRBV4-3 to TRBJ2-7; no definite D call. The CDR3 is 14 residues long. Trimming cost V 2 bases and J 1 base, with 9 bases left between them. Germline CDR1 reads LGHNA; CDR2 reads YSLEER. CDR3 DNA: TGCGCCAGCAGCCAATCGCCACTTTCCTACGAGCAGTACTTC. This encodes CASSQSPLSYEQYF.

The chain recombines TRBV10-3 with TRBJ2-3; 9 bases map to TRBD2. The CDR3 has 18 residues. V was pared by 4 bases and J by 3 bases, with 14 bases of the junction left unmatched. The germline gives CDR1 ENHRY, CDR2 SYGVKD. The CDR3 DNA follows: TGTGCCATCAGTGGACCCACGGGCGGGGGGGCCATGACAGATACGCAGTATTTT. Translated, it gives CAISGPTGGGAMTDTQYF.

The J gene is TRBJ2-1, the V gene TRBV10-3, with 9 bases identical to TRBD1. Germline CDR1 is ENHRY and CDR2 is SYGVKD. The CDR3 has 14 amino acids. The J segment lost 4 bases and the V segment lost 7 bases, leaving 5 bases of the junction unmatched. The CDR3 region has the DNA TGTGCCATCACCCCGGACAGGGGATACAATGAGCAGTTCTTC. It encodes CAITPDRGYNEQFF.

The count of this clone is one. The CDR3 reads CASSSGQGPSGNTIYF. The DNA for the CDR3 is TGTGCCAGCAGCTCCGGACAGGGGCCCTCTGGAAACACCATATATTTT. The rearrangement joins TRBV7-8 to TRBJ1-3; TRBD1 agrees at 9 bases. The germline CDR1 and CDR2 sequences are SGHVS and FQNEAQ. V was pared by 4 bases and J by 0 bases, with 4 bases of the junction left unmatched. This CDR3 is built from 16 residues.

The chain carries TRBV6-5 and TRBJ2-2; TRBD1 aligns across 7 bases. V shed 6 bases and J 1 base; nucleotides not matched to a gene: 2. The CDR3 sequence is 14 residues long. Germline V gives CDR1 MNHEY, CDR2 SVGAGI. CDR3 in DNA: TGTGCCAGCAGATGGACAGGGAACACCGGGGAGCTGTTTTTT. This encodes CASRWTGNTGELFF.

This clone showed up just a few times. The chain recombines TRBV15 with TRBJ2-2, with 10 bases that match TRBD1. Unmatched junction bases numbered 6, after V lost 2 bases and J lost 3 bases. There are 17 residues in the CDR3. Per germline, CDR1 LNHNV and CDR2 YYDKDF (reference sequence). Here the CDR3 DNA reads TGTGCCACCAGCAGATACCGGGACAGGGGCTACACCGGGGAGCTGTTTTTT. This translates into CATSRYRDRGYTGELFF.

The chain joins TRBV3-1 (or the pseudogene TRBV3-2) to TRBJ2-3; 9 positions match TRBD2. The CDR3 is 17 residues long. V lost 4 bases and J lost 2; bases outside the gene matches: 10. Germline V CDR1 and CDR2: LGHDT, YNNKEL (reference sequence). CDR3 DNA sequence: TGTGCCAGCAGCCCCAGAGGGCAGCGGGGGGTCACAGATACGCAGTATTTT. Its protein product is CASSPRGQRGVTDTQYF.

The V and J genes are TRBV5-1 and TRBJ2-1; 7 nucleotides align to TRBD1. Germline loops: CDR1 SGHRS, CDR2 YFSETQ. The J segment lost 3 bases and the V segment lost 1 base, leaving 4 bases of the junction unmatched. The CDR3 sequence is 15 residues long. CDR3: CASSLTTGFYNEQFF. As DNA, the CDR3 is TGCGCCAGCAGCTTGACGACAGGGTTCTACAATGAGCAGTTCTTC.

This chain joins TRBV5-1 and TRBJ1-5; D is ambiguous. V shed 2 bases and J shed 3 bases, with 6 bases lying between them. This CDR3 is 13 amino acids long. Germline V gives CDR1 SGHRS, CDR2 YFSETQ. The CDR3 sequence is CASSLAFNQPQHF. The CDR3 DNA sequence: TGCGCCAGCAGCTTAGCCTTCAATCAGCCCCAGCATTTT.

This clone was picked up a small number of times. The V call is TRBV4-3, the J call TRBJ1-2; D not resolved. V dropped 0 bases and J dropped 1 base, with 6 bases sitting between them. The CDR3 extends over 14 amino acids. Germline V gene data show CDR1 as LGHNA and CDR2 as YSLEER. The CDR3 loop reads CASSQDAFNYGYTF. The CDR3 DNA reads as TGCGCCAGCAGCCAAGACGCCTTTAACTATGGCTACACCTTC.

This clone has a handful of counts. The chain couples TRBV6-4 to TRBJ1-1, with TRBD1 as a possible D gene (5 bases). The germline CDR1 and CDR2 sequences are MRHNA and SNTAGT. CDR3 length equals 14 residues. V was cut by 5 bases and J by 2 bases, with 12 bases left in between. The CDR3 DNA follows: TGTGCCAGCAGTAAGACAGCGTTTAACACTGAAGCTTTCTTT. Residues: CASSKTAFNTEAFF.

The chain has TRBV7-9 and TRBJ2-1, with a possible D match to TRBD2 (6 bases). The V end was cut by 5 bases, the J end by 8 bases, with 10 bases between. This CDR3 region has 12 residues. Germline values: CDR1 SEHNR, CDR2 FQNEAQ (reference sequence). CDR3 region: CASSPAGYEQFF. The CDR3, as DNA: TGTGCCAGCAGCCCGGCGGGGTATGAGCAGTTCTTC.

There are many counts of this clone. The J gene is TRBJ1-1, the V gene TRBV11-2; D uncertain. This CDR3 is built from 13 residues. The ends were cut back, 5 bases at V and 4 bases at J, with 11 bases in the middle. CDR1 SGHAT and CDR2 FQNNGV come from the germline V gene. This CDR3 reads CASSGKGITEAFF. Here the CDR3 DNA reads TGTGCCAGCAGCGGTAAGGGAATCACTGAAGCTTTCTTT.

The sample holds one count of this clone. The genes are TRBV5-5 and TRBJ2-5; D is uncertain. V lost 0 bases, J lost 0 bases, and 3 bases lay in between. In germline, CDR1 is SGHKS, CDR2 YYEKEE (reference sequence). CDR3 size: 13 residues. Here the CDR3 reads CASSLVNQETQYF. Here the CDR3 DNA reads TGTGCCAGCAGCTTGGTCAACCAAGAGACCCAGTACTTC. Drawing the rest from reference TRBV5-5 and TRBJ2-5, the complete variable domain is DAGVTQSPTHLIKTRGQQVTLRCSPISGHKSVSWYQQVLGQGPQFIFQYYEKEERGRGNFPDRFSARQFPNYSSELNVNALLLGDSALYLCASSLVNQETQYFGPGTRLLVL.

The V and J genes are TRBV25-1 and TRBJ1-1; 10 nucleotides agree with TRBD1. CDR1 and CDR2 (germline): MGHDK, SYGVNS. The CDR3 spans 17 residues. J lost 5 bases, V lost 7 bases, and 16 bases had no gene match. CDR3 sequence: CASTVRSRDRGETEAFF. The CDR3 nucleotides are TGTGCCAGCACTGTAAGATCCAGGGACAGGGGAGAAACTGAAGCTTTCTTT.

The DNA of the CDR3 is TGTGCCAGTAGTATAGCCCACAGGGGCGGGAACACTGAAGCTTTCTTT. This codes for CASSIAHRGGNTEAFF. V gene TRBV19 combines with J gene TRBJ1-1, with 7 bases lining up with TRBD1. J was trimmed by 1 base and V by 1 base; bases with no gene match: 6. CDR3 size: 16 residues. Germline V CDR1 and CDR2: LNHDA, SQIVND (reference sequence).

The rearrangement links TRBV28 to TRBJ2-7, with 7 positions matching TRBD1. V lost 6 bases to trimming and J lost 3 bases; unmatched junction nucleotides: 8. This CDR3 contains 14 residues. Germline lookup yields CDR1 MDHEN and CDR2 SYDVKM. The CDR3 region is CASRSRDRLYEQYF. DNA of the CDR3: TGTGCCAGCAGGTCCCGGGACAGACTCTACGAGCAGTACTTC.

The chain employs TRBV7-2 and TRBJ1-4; tentatively, D is TRBD1 (5 bases). Germline lookup yields CDR1 SGHTA and CDR2 FQGNSA. The V end was cut by 4 bases, the J end by 8 bases, with 14 bases between. This CDR3 comprises 14 residues. The CDR3 spells CASSYWGGDEKLFF. The CDR3 DNA reads as TGTGCCAGCAGCTACTGGGGAGGGGACGAAAAACTGTTTTTT.